The entry below gives a single TCR beta chain sequence along with its context. These data belong to a study of blood T cell repertoires in COVID-19. Study at large: Acute-phase and convalescent COVID-19 samples originated in the United States, Italy and Spain.

The CDR3 consists of 16 residues. Germline V CDR1 and CDR2: SGHAT, FQNNGV. V lost 3 bases, J lost 2 bases, and 4 bases stayed unmatched. Measured with immunoSEQ multiplex PCR; TCRdb has only the in-frame clones, and not every one. In the table there are about 370,000 clones, 75% to 90% of which are singletons. Sequenced: PBMCs or T cells enriched from blood (not recorded which). This chain uses TRBV11-2 with TRBJ2-5, with 12 nucleotides matching TRBD2. This clonotype originated in a man between 18 and 29 years old who had recovered from COVID-19. The CDR3: CASSLGLAGLQETQYF. The CDR3, as DNA: TGTGCCAGCAGCTTGGGACTAGCGGGTTTACAAGAGACCCAGTACTTC. Full variable domain (rest looked up from reference TRBV11-2 and TRBJ2-5): EAGVAQSPRYKIIEKRQSVAFWCNPISGHATLYWYQQILGQGPKLLIQFQNNGVVDDSQLPKDRFSAERLKGVDSTLKIQPAKLEDSAVYLCASSLGLAGLQETQYFGPGTRLLVL.